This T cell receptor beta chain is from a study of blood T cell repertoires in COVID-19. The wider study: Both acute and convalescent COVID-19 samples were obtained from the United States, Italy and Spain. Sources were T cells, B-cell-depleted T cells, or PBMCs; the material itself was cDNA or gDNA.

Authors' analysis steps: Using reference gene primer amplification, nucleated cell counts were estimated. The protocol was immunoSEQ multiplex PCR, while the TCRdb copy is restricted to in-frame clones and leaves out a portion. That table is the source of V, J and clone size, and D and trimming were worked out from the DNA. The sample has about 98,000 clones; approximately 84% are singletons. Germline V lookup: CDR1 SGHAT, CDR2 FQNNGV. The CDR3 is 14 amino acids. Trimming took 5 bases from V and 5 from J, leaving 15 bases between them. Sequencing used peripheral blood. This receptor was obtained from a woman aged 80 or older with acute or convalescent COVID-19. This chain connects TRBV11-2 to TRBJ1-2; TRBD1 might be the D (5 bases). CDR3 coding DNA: TGTGCCAGCAGCACCGGTGGGGCGCGGTATGGCTACACCTTC. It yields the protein CASSTGGARYGYTF.